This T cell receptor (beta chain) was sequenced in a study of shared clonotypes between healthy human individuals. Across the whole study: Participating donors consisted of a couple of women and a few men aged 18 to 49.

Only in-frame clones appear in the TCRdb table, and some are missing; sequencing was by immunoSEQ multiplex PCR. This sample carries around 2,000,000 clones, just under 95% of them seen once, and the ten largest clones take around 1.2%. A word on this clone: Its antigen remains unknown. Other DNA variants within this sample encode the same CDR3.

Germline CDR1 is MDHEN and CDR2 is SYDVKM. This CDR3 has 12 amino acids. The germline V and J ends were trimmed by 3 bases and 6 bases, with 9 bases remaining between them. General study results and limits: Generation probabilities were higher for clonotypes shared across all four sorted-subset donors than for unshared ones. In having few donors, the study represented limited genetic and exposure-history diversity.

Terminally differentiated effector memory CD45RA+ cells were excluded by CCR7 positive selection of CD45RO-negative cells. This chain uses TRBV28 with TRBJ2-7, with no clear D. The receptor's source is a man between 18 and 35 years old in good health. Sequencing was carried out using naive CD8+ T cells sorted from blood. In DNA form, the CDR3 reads TGTGCCAGCAGTTTCTCCGGATCCGAGCAGTACTTC. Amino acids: CASSFSGSEQYF.